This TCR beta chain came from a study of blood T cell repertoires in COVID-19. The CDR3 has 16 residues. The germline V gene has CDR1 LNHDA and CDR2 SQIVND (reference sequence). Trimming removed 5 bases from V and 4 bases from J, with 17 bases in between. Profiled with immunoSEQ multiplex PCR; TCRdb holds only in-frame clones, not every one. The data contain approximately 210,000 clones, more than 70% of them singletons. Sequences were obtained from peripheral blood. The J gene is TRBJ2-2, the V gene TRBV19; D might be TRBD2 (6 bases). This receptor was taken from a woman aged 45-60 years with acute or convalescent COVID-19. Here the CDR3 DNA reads TGTGCCAGTAGTCGCCGGGACTGGGCGACCACCGGGGAGCTGTTTTTT. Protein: CASSRRDWATTGELFF. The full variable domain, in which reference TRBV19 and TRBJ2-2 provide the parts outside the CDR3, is DGGITQSPKYLFRKEGQNVTLSCEQNLNHDAMYWYRQDPGQGLRLIYYSQIVNDFQKGDIAEGYSVSREKKESFPLTVTSAQKNPTAFYLCASSRRDWATTGELFFGEGSRLTVL.